This TCR beta chain was recovered during a study of cytomegalovirus exposure and HLA in healthy donors. Study-wide results and limits: Analysis performed later found more than 15,000 TCR beta sequences associated with HLA alleles at 0.05 false discovery rate.

V dropped 5 bases and J dropped 1; count of bases not matched to a gene: 2. The CDR3 sequence is 14 residues long. Per germline, CDR1 SQVTM and CDR2 ANQGSEA. Those who donated were healthy bone marrow donors. PCR primers comprised 60 Vbeta and 13 Jbeta primers. The repertoire was sequenced with immunoSEQ multiplex PCR; TCRdb's copy has only in-frame clones and lacks some. Of some 150,000 clones in the sample, around four fifths were seen once. Comments on this clone: Its antigen is as yet unknown.

Sequences were obtained from PBMCs. The receptor comes from a man in his forties in good health and CMV-seronegative. This chain links TRBV29-1 with TRBJ2-4; 10 bases map to TRBD2. CDR3 bases: TGCAGCGTTCGTAGCGGGAGGGCCAAAAACATTCAGTACTTC. Amino acids: CSVRSGRAKNIQYF.